The present T cell receptor (beta chain) was sequenced within a study of T cells in Graves' hyperthyroidism and ophthalmopathy. Study outcomes and limitations: Most clonotypes expanded in thyroid above 0.001 were likewise present in blood.

What was amplified from RNA transcripts were TCR beta CDR3 regions. Researchers ran a first-round RT-PCR on the TCR CDR3 using the HTBI primer set. MiXCR, applied by TCRdb to the multiplex PCR reads, yields one record per CDR3 protein. The sample holds approximately 370,000 distinct CDR3 sequences; 15% to 20% are singletons and the top ten take approximately 33%. V lost 4 bases, J lost 4 bases, and 3 bases stayed unmatched. This CDR3 region has 15 residues. Germline V gives CDR1 SGHRS, CDR2 YFSETQ. A remark on this clonotype: Antigen unknown.

Sequencing was carried out using blood. The TCR sequence derives from a woman in her 30s with Graves' hyperthyroidism that later progressed to Graves' ophthalmopathy. The V gene is TRBV5-1, the J gene TRBJ2-1; 12 nucleotides align to TRBD2. CDR3 amino acids: CASSMGTSGYNEQFF. CDR3 nucleotides: TGCGCCAGCAGCATGGGGACTAGCGGGTACAATGAGCAGTTCTTC.